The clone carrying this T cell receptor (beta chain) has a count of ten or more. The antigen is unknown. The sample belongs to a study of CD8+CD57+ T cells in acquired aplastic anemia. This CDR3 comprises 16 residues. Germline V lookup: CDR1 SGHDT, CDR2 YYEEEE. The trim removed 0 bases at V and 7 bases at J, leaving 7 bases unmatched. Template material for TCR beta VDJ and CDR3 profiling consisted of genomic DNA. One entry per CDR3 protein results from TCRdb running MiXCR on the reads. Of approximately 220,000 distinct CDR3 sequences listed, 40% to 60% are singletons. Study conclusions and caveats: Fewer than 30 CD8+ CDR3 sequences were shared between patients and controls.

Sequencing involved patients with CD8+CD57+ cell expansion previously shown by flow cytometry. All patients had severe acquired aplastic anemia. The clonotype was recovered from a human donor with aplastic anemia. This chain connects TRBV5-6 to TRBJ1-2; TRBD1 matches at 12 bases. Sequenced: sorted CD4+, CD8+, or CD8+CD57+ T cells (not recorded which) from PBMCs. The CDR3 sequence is CASSLGGGQGARGYTF. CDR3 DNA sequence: TGTGCCAGCAGCTTGGGGGGGGGACAGGGGGCTCGTGGCTACACCTTC.